This T cell receptor (beta chain) was sequenced during a study of neurological immune-mediated disorders. The wider study: For the approximately 34 multiple sclerosis patients, the disease was relapsing-remitting in 31 and secondary progressive in 3. Study conclusions and caveats: When the repertoires were sorted by phylogenetic grouping, those of 18 of 34 multiple sclerosis patients ended up in one related-CDR3 cluster, a possible signature.

Synthesis of cDNA was carried out by template-switch 5'RACE. The reaction used 10-nucleotide random UMIs. TCRdb re-analysed the 5' RACE reads in MiXCR, keeping a single row per CDR3 protein. Among about 89,000 distinct CDR3 sequences listed, around 2.6% were seen once. This clonotype was seen ten or more times. Its antigen is as yet unknown. This CDR3 spans 14 amino acids. V was shortened by 1 base and J by 2 bases, with 11 bases between the two germline ends. Germline V gene data show CDR1 as DFQATT and CDR2 as SNEGSKA (reference sequence). The chain employs TRBV20-1 and TRBJ2-5; D may be TRBD2 (6 bases). The TCR sequence derives from a woman aged 25 to 39 with multiple sclerosis. The sequencing input was PBMCs. As DNA, the CDR3 is TGCAGTGCTAGAGCCAAGCGGGCTCAAGAGACCCAGTACTTC. Translating it yields CSARAKRAQETQYF.